Below, one T cell receptor beta chain is given with its context. Its target is not known. The sample originates from a study of naive and memory T cell subsets. Study-wide points: TCRs were reportedly recovered from both biopsy types, mostly tuberculin test sites. The RNA method is potentially sensitive to activation and differentiation changes.

Amplification of ligated cDNA took four PCR rounds with SP2 and nested alpha and beta constant primers. TCRdb analysed the UMI-ligation and nested PCR reads with MiXCR anew, one entry per CDR3 protein. The repertoire consists of approximately 37,000 distinct CDR3 sequences, with more than 9.5% occurring once and the leading ten covering about 4%. Noted treatment: skin biopsy from PPD injection site in Mantoux-positive individual. TCR cDNA received a 3' ligated oligonucleotide that carried a UMI. Individuals with a positive Mantoux test gave biopsies from PPD-injected skin. CDR3 length: 19 amino acids. V lost 9 bases, J lost 4 bases, and 21 bases stayed unmatched. Looked up from germline, CDR1 is LNHDA and CDR2 is SQIVND (reference sequence).

This receptor was taken from an adult in good health. V is TRBV19 and J is TRBJ2-1; TRBD2 matches 10 bases. The source was skin, collected from a tuberculin skin test site. The CDR3 nucleotides are TGTGCCAGCCTTGGGGATGGGCTAGCGGGGGCCACCGGATACAATGAGCAGTTCTTC. Residues: CASLGDGLAGATGYNEQFF.